This T cell receptor beta chain was sequenced during a study of CXCR3-negative and CXCR3-positive naive CD8 T cells. Study context: Across all libraries, TRB reads numbered about 135 million, with about 1.5 +/- 0.3 million in each library. Whole-study findings and limits: Cryopreserved cells showed partially decreased CXCR3 expression, and most assays used fresh PBMCs.

Germline loops: CDR1 MDHEN, CDR2 SYDVKM. The CDR3 extends over 16 amino acids. In preparing the TRB cDNA libraries, 5' RACE with UMI labels was used. TCRdb re-called the 5' RACE reads, yielding one record per CDR3 amino acid sequence without DNA. The sample's table shows 45,000 to 60,000 distinct CDR3 sequences. Turning to this clonotype: Its antigen is undetermined.

V and J are TRBV28 and TRBJ2-1; TCRdb names TRBD1, which stays unverified in the absence of DNA. This sequence originates from a human donor in good health. Some clones in this sample may be carry-over from other donors' samples. Sample: naive CXCR3- CD8+ T cells from blood. Documented subset: CD45RO-CCR7+CD27+CD95- naive CD8+ T cells lacking CXCR3 (TNR3-). CDR3 sequence: CASSRFRGRSDNEQFF.